This T cell receptor (beta chain) was recovered during a study of PD-1 blockade in classical Hodgkin lymphoma. Whole-study findings and limits: The diversity seen at baseline in complete responders resembled that of newly diagnosed patients. CD4+ TCR diversity climbed significantly by C4D1, unlike CD8+ TCR diversity. Relapsed/refractory patients reportedly had the lowest baseline TCR diversity, below newly diagnosed patients, who were below healthy donors.

All trial patients relapsed after autologous stem cell transplantation. Responses achieved at best were complete response, partial response or progressive disease. About this clone itself: Its antigen remains unknown.

Clones were read by immunoSEQ multiplex PCR, and TCRdb kept only the in-frame ones, dropping some. The sample lists roughly 150,000 clones; approximately 81% were seen once. This receptor was taken from a human donor with classical Hodgkin lymphoma. The sample consisted of peripheral blood mononuclear cells (PBMCs), taken before the second cycle of nivolumab.

CDR3 sequence: CASSETGMQPQHF. The CDR3 DNA follows: TGCGCCAGCAGTGAGACAGGGATGCAGCCCCAGCATTTT. The chain couples TRBV10-1 to TRBJ1-5; maybe TRBD1 (6 bases). This CDR3 region has 13 residues. Trimming shortened V by 2 bases and J by 7 bases, and 9 bases separated the two germline ends. Germline V gene lookup returns CDR1 WNHNN and CDR2 SYGVQD (reference sequence).